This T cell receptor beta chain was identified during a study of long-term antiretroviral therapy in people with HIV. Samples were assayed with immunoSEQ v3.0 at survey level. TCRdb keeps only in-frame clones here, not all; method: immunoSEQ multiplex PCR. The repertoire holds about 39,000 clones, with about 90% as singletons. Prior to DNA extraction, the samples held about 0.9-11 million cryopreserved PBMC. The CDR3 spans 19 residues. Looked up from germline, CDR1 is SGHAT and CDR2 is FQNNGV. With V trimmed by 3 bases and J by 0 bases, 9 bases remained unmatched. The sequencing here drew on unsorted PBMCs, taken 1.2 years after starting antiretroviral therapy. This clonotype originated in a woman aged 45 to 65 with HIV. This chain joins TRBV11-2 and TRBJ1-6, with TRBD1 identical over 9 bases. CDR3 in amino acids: CASSFKPGQGDSYNSPLHF. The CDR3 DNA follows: TGTGCCAGCAGCTTTAAACCGGGACAGGGAGACTCCTATAATTCACCCCTCCACTTT.